This T cell receptor (beta chain) was profiled in a study of T cell repertoires in aging, cancer and after chemotherapy. General observations from the study: The repertoire data cannot show anything about immunological memory following chemotherapy. Age-matched healthy donors had significantly more diverse, less clonal blood TCR repertoires than untreated cancer patients. Healthy donors lost TCR diversity with age mainly through richness, cancer patients through richness and evenness. Median generation probability rose over the chemotherapy interval in each cancer cohort, suggesting rebound thymic output.

This clonotype was found a few times. Its antigen remains unidentified. TCR beta rearrangements were amplified from peripheral blood genomic DNA. Germline CDR1 KGHDR, CDR2 SFDVKD. This CDR3 spans 15 amino acids. The V and J ends lost 4 bases and 6 bases respectively, with 12 bases between them. Rearranged V-D-J TRB sequences were amplified with a mixed TRB-A/B primer pool. One entry per CDR3 protein results from TCRdb running MiXCR on the multiplex PCR reads. The sample holds some 4,300 distinct CDR3 sequences, around a quarter seen once. Material for sequencing was blood. This chain joins TRBV24-1 and TRBJ1-6; D perhaps matches TRBD1 (6 bases). The sequence was obtained from a human donor with a blood cancer. The CDR3 DNA reads as TGTGCCACCAGTGACTCCGGACAGATTAATTCACCCCTCCACTTT. It specifies CATSDSGQINSPLHF.